This T cell receptor beta chain was found in a study of breast tumors, draining lymph nodes, adjacent tissues. On this clonotype itself: Its antigen is unknown. At one of its ends the junction is not consistent with the germline gene, which may arise from a read error.

Regarding the study as a whole: Tumor T cell lymph node origin was a supported hypothesis, not proven.

From germline, CDR1 is SGHNT and CDR2 YENEEA. The CDR3 runs 15 residues. One entry per CDR3 protein results from TCRdb running MiXCR on the multiplex PCR reads. Of roughly 49,000 distinct CDR3 sequences in the sample, over 40% were seen once. The sample taken for sequencing was breast tumor tissue. V usage is TRBV11-3 and J usage is TRBJ2-3, with 15 bases aligning to TRBD2. The receptor comes from a female donor with breast cancer. Some clones in this sample may be carry-over from other donors' samples. The CDR3 loop is CASGLPSRTSGRETF. The CDR3 region has the DNA TGTGCCAGCGGCCTTCCTAGCCGGACTAGCGGGAGGGAAACCTTT.